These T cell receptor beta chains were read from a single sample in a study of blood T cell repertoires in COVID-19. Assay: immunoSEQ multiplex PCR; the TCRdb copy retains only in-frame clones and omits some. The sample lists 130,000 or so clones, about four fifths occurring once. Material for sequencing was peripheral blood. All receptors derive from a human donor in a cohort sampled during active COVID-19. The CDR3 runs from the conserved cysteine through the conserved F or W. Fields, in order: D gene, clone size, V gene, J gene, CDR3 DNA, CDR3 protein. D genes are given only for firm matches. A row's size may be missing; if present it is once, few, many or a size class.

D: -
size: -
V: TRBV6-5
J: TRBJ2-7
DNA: TGTGCCAGCACCAAGGAGGCCACCTACGAGCAGTACTTC
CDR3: CASTKEATYEQYF

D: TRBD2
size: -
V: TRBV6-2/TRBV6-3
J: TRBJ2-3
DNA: TGTGCCAGCAGTTACGTTATAGCGGGAGGCCCAGATACGCAGTATTTT
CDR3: CASSYVIAGGPDTQYF

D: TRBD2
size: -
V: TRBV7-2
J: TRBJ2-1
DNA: TGTGCCAGCAGCCTTCTGGCGGGGGTTAAAGGTGAGCAGTTCTTC
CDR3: CASSLLAGVKGEQFF

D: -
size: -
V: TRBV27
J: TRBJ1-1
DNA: TGTGCCAGCAGTACGGACAGAAGGAACACTGAAGCTTTCTTT
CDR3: CASSTDRRNTEAFF

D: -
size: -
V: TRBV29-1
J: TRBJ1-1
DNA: TGCAGCGTTGAAGATCAAGGGGCTGAAGCTTTCTTT
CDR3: CSVEDQGAEAFF

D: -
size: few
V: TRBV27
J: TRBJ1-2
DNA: TGTGCCAGCAGGAGGCAGTACTATGGCTACACCTTC
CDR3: CASRRQYYGYTF

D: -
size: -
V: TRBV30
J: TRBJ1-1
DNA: TGTGCCCGTCAGGGGCGAGGCACTGAAGCTTTCTTT
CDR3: CARQGRGTEAFF

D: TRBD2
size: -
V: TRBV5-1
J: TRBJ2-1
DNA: TGCGCCAGCAGCCCCAGCGGGAGGGCGTCGGATGAGCAGTTCTTC
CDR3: CASSPSGRASDEQFF

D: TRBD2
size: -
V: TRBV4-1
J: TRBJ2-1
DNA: TGCGCCAGCAGCCAAACGACTAGCAACAATGAGCAGTTCTTC
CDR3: CASSQTTSNNEQFF

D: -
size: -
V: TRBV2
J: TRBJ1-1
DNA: TGTGCCAGCAGTTCACAGGGCGTGAACACTGAAGCTTTCTTT
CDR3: CASSSQGVNTEAFF

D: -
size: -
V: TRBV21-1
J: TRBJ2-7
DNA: TGTGCCAGCAGCAAAGCGCTAAGGAGGACAGGGGGCTTTCATCAATACGAGCAGTACTTC
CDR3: CASSKALRRTGGFHQYEQYF

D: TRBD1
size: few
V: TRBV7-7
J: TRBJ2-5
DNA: TGTGCTAGCAGCTTAAGGGACAGGGGTGGGGAGACCCAGTACTTC
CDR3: CASSLRDRGGETQYF

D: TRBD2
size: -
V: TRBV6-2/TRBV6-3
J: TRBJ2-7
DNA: TGTGCCAGCAGTTCTTGGACTAGCGGGACTTTTCCCGAGCAGTACTTC
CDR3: CASSSWTSGTFPEQYF

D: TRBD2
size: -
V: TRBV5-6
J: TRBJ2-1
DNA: TGTGCCAGCAGCTTGCCCAGCGGGAGAAGGAATGAGCAGTTCTTC
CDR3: CASSLPSGRRNEQFF

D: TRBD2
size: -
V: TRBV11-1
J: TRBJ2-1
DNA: TGTGCCAGCAGCTTAGTACTAGCGGGAGCCCATGAGCAGTTCTTC
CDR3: CASSLVLAGAHEQFF

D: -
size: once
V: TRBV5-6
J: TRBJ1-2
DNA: TGTGCCAGCAGCTTTCGCAGCAGGGGTGAGGGTGGCTACACCTTC
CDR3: CASSFRSRGEGGYTF

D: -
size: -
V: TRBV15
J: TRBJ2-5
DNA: TGTGCCACCAGCAGGGAGGAGAGGGTAGAGACCCAGTACTTC
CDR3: CATSREERVETQYF

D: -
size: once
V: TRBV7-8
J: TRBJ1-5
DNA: TGTGCCAGCAGCTTATATCGTAATCAGCCCCAGCATTTT
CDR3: CASSLYRNQPQHF

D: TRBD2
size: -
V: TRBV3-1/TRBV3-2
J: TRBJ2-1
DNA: TGTGCCAGCACTAGCGGGAGGGTCGACAATGAGCAGTTCTTC
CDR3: CASTSGRVDNEQFF

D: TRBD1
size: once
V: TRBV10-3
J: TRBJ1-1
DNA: TGTGCCATCAGTGAGTCACGGGACAGACAGAACGCTGAAGCTTTCTTT
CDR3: CAISESRDRQNAEAFF

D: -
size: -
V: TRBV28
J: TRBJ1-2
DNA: TGTGCCAGCAGCCTCGTAGGGGAAGCTAACTATGGCTACACCTTC
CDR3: CASSLVGEANYGYTF

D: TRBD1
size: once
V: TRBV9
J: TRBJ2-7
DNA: TGTGCCAGCAGCGCGGGGGACAGGGGGTCCTCCTACGAGCAGTACTTC
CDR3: CASSAGDRGSSYEQYF

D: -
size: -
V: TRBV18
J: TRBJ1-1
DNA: TGTGCCAGCTCACCACGGGACATATTGAACACTGAAGCTTTCTTT
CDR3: CASSPRDILNTEAFF

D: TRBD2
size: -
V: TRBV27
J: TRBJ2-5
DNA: TGTGCCAGCTCACCCGGACTAGCGGGAGCTGTCCCCCCTCAAGAGACCCAGTACTTC
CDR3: CASSPGLAGAVPPQETQYF

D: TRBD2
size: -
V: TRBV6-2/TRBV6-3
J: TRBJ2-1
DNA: TGTGCCAGCAGTTCTAGGCAGCTCGGGAGGGCGGTAGAGGGCGATGAGCAGTTCTTC
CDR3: CASSSRQLGRAVEGDEQFF

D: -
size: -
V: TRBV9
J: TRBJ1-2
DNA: TGTGCCAGCAGCGTAGCCCAGGGTGGCTACACCTTC
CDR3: CASSVAQGGYTF

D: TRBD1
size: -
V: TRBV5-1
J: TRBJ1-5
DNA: TGCGCCAGCAGCCCTACTGGACAGGCTGGTCAGCCCCAGCATTTT
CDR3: CASSPTGQAGQPQHF

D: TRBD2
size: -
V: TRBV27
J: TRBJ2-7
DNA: TGTGCCAGCAGTTGGAGACGGGAGGCCTACGAGCAGTACTTC
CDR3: CASSWRREAYEQYF

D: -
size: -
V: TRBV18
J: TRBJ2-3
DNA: TGTGCCAGCTCACCCACGGATCTAGCGCCTAGCACAGATACGCAGTATTTT
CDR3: CASSPTDLAPSTDTQYF

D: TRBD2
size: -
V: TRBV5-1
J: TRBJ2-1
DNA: TGCGCCAGCAGCTTGGTACCCCGCGGGAGCGACTCCTACAATGAGCAGTTCTTC
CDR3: CASSLVPRGSDSYNEQFF

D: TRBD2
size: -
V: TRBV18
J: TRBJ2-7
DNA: TGTGCCAGCTCACCCCCGGGTAGCGGGAAGGACGAGCAGTACTTC
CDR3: CASSPPGSGKDEQYF

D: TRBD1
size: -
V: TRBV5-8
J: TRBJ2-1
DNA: TGTGCCAGCAGCTTACGTCGAACAGGGGTAAGCCGCTACAATGAGCAGTTCTTC
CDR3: CASSLRRTGVSRYNEQFF

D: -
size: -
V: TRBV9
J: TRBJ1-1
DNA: TGTGCCAGCAGCGTATTTCCAGGTAACACTGAAGCTTTCTTT
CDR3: CASSVFPGNTEAFF

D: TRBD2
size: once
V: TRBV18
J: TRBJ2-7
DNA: TGTGCCAGCTCAATCGGGACTAGCGGCTCCTACGAGCAGTACTTC
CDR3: CASSIGTSGSYEQYF

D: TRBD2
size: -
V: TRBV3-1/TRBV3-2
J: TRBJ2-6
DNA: TGTGCCAGCAGCCAGATACTCCGGGCGGGAGGAGGGCCTGGGGCCAACGTCCTGACTTTC
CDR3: CASSQILRAGGGPGANVLTF

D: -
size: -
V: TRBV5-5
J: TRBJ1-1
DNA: TGTGCCAGCAGCTGGGTGGACAGTGACACTGAAGCTTTCTTT
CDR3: CASSWVDSDTEAFF

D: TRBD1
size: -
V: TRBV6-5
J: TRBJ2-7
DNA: TGTGCCAGCAGTTACTCAGGGGACAGGGGTTACGAGCAGTACTTC
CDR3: CASSYSGDRGYEQYF

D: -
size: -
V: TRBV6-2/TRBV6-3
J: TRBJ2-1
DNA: TGTGCCAGCAGTTACCTCCGTTACAATGAGCAGTTCTTC
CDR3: CASSYLRYNEQFF

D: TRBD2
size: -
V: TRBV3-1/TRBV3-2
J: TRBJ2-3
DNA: TGTGCCAGCAGCCAAGGTGGCGCGGGAGTCACAGATACGCAGTATTTT
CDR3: CASSQGGAGVTDTQYF

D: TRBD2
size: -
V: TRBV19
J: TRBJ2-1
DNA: TGTGCCAGTAGTAGGACCTTTAGCGGGAGTATCGGGAATGAGCAGTTCTTC
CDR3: CASSRTFSGSIGNEQFF

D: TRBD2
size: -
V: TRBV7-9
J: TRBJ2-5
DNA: TGTGCCAGCGCCCACGGGGGGAGAGAGACCCAGTACTTC
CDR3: CASAHGGRETQYF

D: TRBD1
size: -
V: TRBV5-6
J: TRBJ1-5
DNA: TGTGCCAGCAGCCGGACAGGTCGGAATCAGCCCCAGCATTTT
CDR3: CASSRTGRNQPQHF

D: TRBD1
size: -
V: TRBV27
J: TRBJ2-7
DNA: TGTGCCAGCAGTTTACGGGGACAGGGGAAAGAGCAGTACTTC
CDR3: CASSLRGQGKEQYF

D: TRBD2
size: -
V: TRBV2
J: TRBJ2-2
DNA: TGTGCCTCAAAGAATCTAATAGCGGGAGCCACCGGGGAGCTGTTTTTT
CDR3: CASKNLIAGATGELFF

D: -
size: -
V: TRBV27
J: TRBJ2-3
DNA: TGTGCCAGCAGTATGAGGGGCACAGATACGCAGTATTTT
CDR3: CASSMRGTDTQYF

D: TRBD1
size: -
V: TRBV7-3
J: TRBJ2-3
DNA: TGTGCCAGCAGCTTAGGGGACAGGGGTTGGGGCACAGATACGCAGTATTTT
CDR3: CASSLGDRGWGTDTQYF

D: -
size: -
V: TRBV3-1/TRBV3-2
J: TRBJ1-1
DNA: TGTGCCAGCAGCCAATACAGGGCAGGGACTGAAGCTTTCTTT
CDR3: CASSQYRAGTEAFF

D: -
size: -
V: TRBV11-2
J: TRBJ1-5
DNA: TGTGCCAGCAGCCTACAGGGATCGGGCAATCAGCCCCAGCATTTT
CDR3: CASSLQGSGNQPQHF

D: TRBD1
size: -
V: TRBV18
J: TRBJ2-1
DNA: TGTGCCAGCTCACCACGTCTCAGGGGGCAATCGAGCCTGAGCTCCTACAATGAGCAGTTCTTC
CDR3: CASSPRLRGQSSLSSYNEQFF

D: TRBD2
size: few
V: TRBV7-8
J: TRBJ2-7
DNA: TGTGCCAGCAGCTTGGGACATAGCGGGAGCTACGAGCAGTACTTC
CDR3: CASSLGHSGSYEQYF

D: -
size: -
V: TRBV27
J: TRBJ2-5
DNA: TGTGCCAGCAGTCACCTAGAAGAGACCCAGTACTTC
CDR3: CASSHLEETQYF

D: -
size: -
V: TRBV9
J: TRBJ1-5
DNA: TGTGCCAGCAGCGTGTTCGTGACAGACGGTCCCCAGCATTTT
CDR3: CASSVFVTDGPQHF

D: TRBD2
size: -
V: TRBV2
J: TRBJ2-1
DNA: TGTGCCAGCTACCGAAGAAGATTTTCTAGCGGGAGGGCCTTAACCAAGGACAATGAGCAGTTCTTC
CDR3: CASYRRRFSSGRALTKDNEQFF

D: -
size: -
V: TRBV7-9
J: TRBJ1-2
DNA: TGTGCCAGCAGTCTCCCCCAGGGAACCTATGGCTACACCTTC
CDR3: CASSLPQGTYGYTF